This is a list of T cell receptor beta chains from one sample in a study of blood T cell repertoires in COVID-19. TCRdb's copy holds only in-frame clones and misses some; the assay was immunoSEQ multiplex PCR. The data hold roughly 160,000 clones, with around 82% observed a single time. Specimen: peripheral blood. These receptors all stem from a young man with active or convalescent COVID-19. The CDR3 runs from the conserved cysteine through the conserved F or W. D genes are given only for firm matches. Size tells how often a clone was seen (once, few, many) or the class of an expanded clone, and some rows leave it out.

j_call v_call d_call clone_size cdr3_nt cdr3_aa
TRBJ1-3 TRBV7-9 . . TGTGCCAGCAGCTCACAGGGTTACTCTGGAAACACCATATATTTT CASSSQGYSGNTIYF
TRBJ1-6 TRBV5-4 TRBD1 . TGTGCCAGCAACCCACAGGGACAGAATAATTCACCCCTCCACTTT CASNPQGQNNSPLHF
TRBJ2-7 TRBV7-2 . . TGTGCCAGCAGCTCCCCGGCCTACGAGCAGTACTTC CASSSPAYEQYF
TRBJ2-5 TRBV7-8 TRBD1 many TGTGCCAGCAGCCCTAGCATCGGGACAGAGTACCAAGAGACCCAGTACTTC CASSPSIGTEYQETQYF
TRBJ2-7 TRBV19 TRBD1 . TGTGCCAGTAGTATGGGACAGGGACTGGAGTACGAGCAGTACTTC CASSMGQGLEYEQYF
TRBJ2-1 TRBV18 TRBD1 . TGTGCCAGCTCTAGGACGGACAGGGGGCATGGTGAGCAGTTCTTC CASSRTDRGHGEQFF
TRBJ2-3 TRBV18 TRBD2 . TGTGCCAGCTCACCACTCCCCGGGGGGGACACAGATACGCAGTATTTT CASSPLPGGDTDTQYF
TRBJ2-5 TRBV6-5 TRBD1 few TGTGCCAGCACCTTGACAGGGCAAGAGACCCAGTACTTC CASTLTGQETQYF
TRBJ2-5 TRBV4-1 TRBD2 . TGCGCCAGCAGCCAAGAAATAGCGGGGGGCGAGAAGACCCAGTACTTC CASSQEIAGGEKTQYF
TRBJ2-7 TRBV6-5 . . TGTGCCAGCAGTTACAATCAGGCCCGCGAGGGTTACGAGCAGTACTTC CASSYNQAREGYEQYF
TRBJ2-7 TRBV6-1 TRBD2 . TGTGCCAGCAGTGCCCCATGGGAGCGGGGGGTAGACGAGCAGTACTTC CASSAPWERGVDEQYF
TRBJ2-7 TRBV5-1 TRBD1 . TGCGCCAGCAGCTTCAGTGGGACAGAATACGAGCAGTACTTC CASSFSGTEYEQYF
TRBJ2-7 TRBV6-2/TRBV6-3 . . TGTGCCAGCAGTTACAGAGGATCATCCTACGAGCAGTACTTC CASSYRGSSYEQYF
TRBJ2-3 TRBV14 TRBD2 . TGTGCCAGCAGCCAAGATCACACTAGCGTAACAGATACGCAGTATTTT CASSQDHTSVTDTQYF
TRBJ1-1 TRBV10-3 . . TGTGCCATCAGCGCGGCGAACACTGAAGCTTTCTTT CAISAANTEAFF
TRBJ2-1 TRBV6-2/TRBV6-3 . . TGTGCCAGCAGCATGGGGGGATCCTACAATGAGCAGTTCTTC CASSMGGSYNEQFF
TRBJ1-5 TRBV19 . . TGTGCCAGTACCCCCCAGGGAAATCAGCCCCAGCATTTT CASTPQGNQPQHF
TRBJ2-1 TRBV3-1/TRBV3-2 TRBD1 once TGTGCCAGCAGCTCCGGGACAGGGAGGAATAGGGAGCAGTTCTTC CASSSGTGRNREQFF
TRBJ2-5 TRBV7-6 TRBD1 . TGTGCCAGCAGCGCTAGACAGGGGAGTTTGGAGACCCAGTACTTC CASSARQGSLETQYF
TRBJ2-1 TRBV2 TRBD2 . TGTGCCAGCAAGGGAACTAGCGGGGGTTACAATGAGCAGTTCTTC CASKGTSGGYNEQFF
TRBJ2-5 TRBV7-9 TRBD1 . TGTGCCAGCAGCTGGGGGACAGGGGGTCGGGAGACCCAGTACTTC CASSWGTGGRETQYF
TRBJ2-1 TRBV7-2 TRBD2 . TGTGCCAGCAGCTTAGCAAGCGGGAGGGACAATGAGCAGTTCTTC CASSLASGRDNEQFF
TRBJ2-7 TRBV6-5 TRBD1 once TGTGCCAGCAGTTACTCACGGGACAGGGAGGTCGAGCAGTACTTC CASSYSRDREVEQYF
TRBJ1-6 TRBV5-4 TRBD1 . TGTGCCAGCAGCTTGCAGGGGACAGGGTTACCACCCCTCCACTTT CASSLQGTGLPPLHF
TRBJ1-4 TRBV7-9 . . TGTGCCAGCAGCTTATTACAGAATAATGAAAAACTGTTTTTT CASSLLQNNEKLFF
TRBJ2-6 TRBV18 . once TGTGCCAGCTCACCAGCGAGCTCTGGGGCCAACGTCCTGACTTTC CASSPASSGANVLTF
TRBJ1-2 TRBV2 . . TGTGCCAGTCGGGACACACGGTGGGCTGGCTACACCTTC CASRDTRWAGYTF
TRBJ2-3 TRBV14 . once TGTGCCAGCAGCCCTGGACAGCTTAGCACAGATACGCAGTATTTT CASSPGQLSTDTQYF
TRBJ2-1 TRBV10-1 . . TGCGCCAGCAGTGATTGGGGGGGCGCAAACAATGAGCAGTTCTTC CASSDWGGANNEQFF
TRBJ1-1 TRBV19 . . TGTGCCATCCGACGGAGACCGAACACTGAAGCTTTCTTT CAIRRRPNTEAFF
TRBJ2-5 TRBV7-9 . . TGTGCCAGCAGCGACAACCCCGGCCCCCTGCGAGAGACCCAGTACTTC CASSDNPGPLRETQYF
TRBJ1-1 TRBV10-3 . . TGTGCCATCAGTGACCAGGGTTTCCCTGAAGCTTTCTTT CAISDQGFPEAFF
TRBJ1-1 TRBV11-2 . . TGTGCCAGCAGCTCCGACAGGAACACTGAAGCTTTCTTT CASSSDRNTEAFF
TRBJ2-1 TRBV6-6 . . TGTGCCAGCAGTTACCGGGCCGGGAACAATGAGCAGTTCTTC CASSYRAGNNEQFF
TRBJ2-2 TRBV27 TRBD1 . TGTGCCAGCATTCCTTTCGGACAGGGGAGTACCGGGGAGCTGTTTTTT CASIPFGQGSTGELFF
TRBJ2-7 TRBV7-2 TRBD2 . TGTGCCAGCAGCTCGCAGGGGACTAGGTCCTACGAGCAGTACTTC CASSSQGTRSYEQYF
TRBJ1-5 TRBV27 . . TGTGCCAGCAGTTTTATGGGCTCATCCAATCAGCCCCAGCATTTT CASSFMGSSNQPQHF
TRBJ1-5 TRBV15 . . TGTGCCACCAGCAGAGATCAAGGGGTTCAGCCCCAGCATTTT CATSRDQGVQPQHF
TRBJ2-1 TRBV4-3 TRBD2 . TGCGCCAGCAGCCAAGATCCGACTAGCGGGAGGGAGCAGTTCTTC CASSQDPTSGREQFF
TRBJ1-2 TRBV10-3 TRBD1 . TGTGCCATCAGAGAACAGGGGGTCTATGGCTACACCTTC CAIREQGVYGYTF
TRBJ1-1 TRBV5-6 TRBD1 . TGTGCCAGCAGCTGGGACAGGGGTGTCACTGAAGCTTTCTTT CASSWDRGVTEAFF
TRBJ1-5 TRBV4-1 TRBD1 . TGCGCCAGCAGCCAAGGGACAGGGGGCGGTCAGCCCCAGCATTTT CASSQGTGGGQPQHF
TRBJ2-5 TRBV27 TRBD2 once TGTGCCAGCAGGCTTGCTGGCGCGGGAGGCGTAGAGACCCAGTACTTC CASRLAGAGGVETQYF
TRBJ2-5 TRBV18 . once TGTGCCAGCTCACGGGCGGCAGGGTCAGAGACCCAGTACTTC CASSRAAGSETQYF
TRBJ1-1 TRBV14 TRBD1 . TGTGCCAGCAGCCAAGGACAGGGGCGAGTTGAAGCTTTCTTT CASSQGQGRVEAFF
TRBJ1-2 TRBV28 . . TGTGCCAGCAGTCCGGGACTGAGGTTGCGCGGCTACACCTTC CASSPGLRLRGYTF
TRBJ1-1 TRBV9 . . TGTGCCAGCAGCGTAGCTCCGGGGACTACGGGCATTACCCCTGAAGCTTTCTTT CASSVAPGTTGITPEAFF
TRBJ2-7 TRBV18 . . TGTGCCAGCTCACCGACAAACTACGAGCAGTACTTC CASSPTNYEQYF
TRBJ2-7 TRBV28 TRBD1 few TGTGCCAGCACCAACCAGGGGGCTGGGTCCTACGAGCAGTACTTC CASTNQGAGSYEQYF
TRBJ2-3 TRBV7-3 TRBD2 . TGTGCCAGCAGCTTAGCGGGAGGAGATACGCAGTATTTT CASSLAGGDTQYF
TRBJ1-1 TRBV20-1 . . TGCAGTGCTAGACTGACTTGGAGAGCTTTCTTT CSARLTWRAFF
TRBJ2-1 TRBV24-1 TRBD2 . TGTGCCACCAGTGATTTGCCTAGCGGGCCTTACAATGAGCAGTTCTTC CATSDLPSGPYNEQFF
TRBJ2-2 TRBV3-1/TRBV3-2 TRBD1 . TGTGCCAGCAGCCACTCGGACAGGGGGGCCGGGGAGCTGTTTTTT CASSHSDRGAGELFF
TRBJ1-1 TRBV11-1 . . TGTGCCAGCAGCCAACACATGAACACTGAAGCTTTCTTT CASSQHMNTEAFF
TRBJ2-7 TRBV7-6 . . TGTGCCAGCAGCTTTCGGGACACGCACTACGAGCAGTACTTC CASSFRDTHYEQYF
TRBJ2-7 TRBV7-3 . . TGTGCCAGCAGCTTAACTAGCGGCGGCTACGAGCAGTACTTC CASSLTSGGYEQYF
TRBJ1-2 TRBV10-3 TRBD1 . TGTGCCATCAGTGACCTGGACAGGGTCACTAACTATGGCTACACCTTC CAISDLDRVTNYGYTF
TRBJ2-1 TRBV6-6 . . TGTGCCAGCAAAGACGGGGTAGCGGTATACAATGAGCAGTTCTTC CASKDGVAVYNEQFF
TRBJ1-2 TRBV2 . . TGTGCCAGCAGCCCCGAGGGGGACACTAACTATGGCTACACCTTC CASSPEGDTNYGYTF